A selection of T cell receptor beta chains follows, all from one sample in a study of T-cell reconstitution after alpha-beta-depleted transplantation in children. TCRdb processed the PCR reads anew with MiXCR; each CDR3 protein has one entry. This sample has 670,000 or so distinct CDR3 sequences, with roughly 13% found just once. This specimen consisted of PBMCs, obtained before TCRalphabeta/CD19-depleted stem cell transplant. All receptors derive from a girl aged 2-9 years with congenital amegakaryocytic thrombocytopenia, due to receive a stem cell transplant. Both conserved end residues are part of each CDR3. The D gene is left open where the match is weak. Clone size appears in some rows only: once, few, many, or a class for an expanded clone.

D gene: TRBD2; V gene: TRBV5-1; clone size: many; J gene: TRBJ2-1; CDR3 protein: CASSPGLAEYNEQFF; CDR3 DNA: TGCGCCAGCAGCCCGGGACTAGCGGAATACAATGAGCAGTTCTTC
D gene: NA; V gene: TRBV3-1; clone size: NA; J gene: TRBJ1-3; CDR3 protein: CASSYGRIGLSGNTIYF; CDR3 DNA: TGTGCCAGCAGCTATGGGAGAATTGGGCTCTCTGGAAACACCATATATTTT
D gene: TRBD2; V gene: TRBV27; clone size: few; J gene: TRBJ2-1; CDR3 protein: CASSPLTGGRWGNEQFF; CDR3 DNA: TGTGCCAGCAGTCCCCTTACTGGCGGGAGATGGGGCAATGAGCAGTTCTTC
D gene: NA; V gene: TRBV12-3/TRBV12-4; clone size: few; J gene: TRBJ2-7; CDR3 protein: CASSLDGLGDYEQYF; CDR3 DNA: TGTGCCAGCAGTCTGGACGGACTGGGGGACTACGAGCAGTACTTC
D gene: NA; V gene: TRBV4-2; clone size: NA; J gene: TRBJ2-5; CDR3 protein: CASSPASGETQYF; CDR3 DNA: TGTGCCAGCAGCCCGGCCTCGGGGGAGACCCAGTACTTC
D gene: TRBD2; V gene: TRBV12-3/TRBV12-4; clone size: few; J gene: TRBJ2-3; CDR3 protein: CASTPGGRGTDTQYF; CDR3 DNA: TGTGCCAGCACCCCGGGCGGGAGGGGTACAGATACGCAGTATTTT
D gene: NA; V gene: TRBV20-1; clone size: NA; J gene: TRBJ2-5; CDR3 protein: CSARDLWASYQETQYF; CDR3 DNA: TGCAGTGCTAGAGACCTTTGGGCGTCGTACCAAGAGACCCAGTACTTC
D gene: NA; V gene: TRBV27; clone size: few; J gene: TRBJ2-6; CDR3 protein: CASSLLLTTGANVLTF; CDR3 DNA: TGTGCCAGCAGTTTACTGTTGACAACTGGGGCCAACGTCCTGACTTTC
D gene: NA; V gene: TRBV5-1; clone size: many; J gene: TRBJ1-2; CDR3 protein: CASRPGPTETYGYTF; CDR3 DNA: TGCGCCAGCAGACCCGGCCCAACGGAAACTTATGGCTACACCTTC
D gene: NA; V gene: TRBV3-1; clone size: few; J gene: TRBJ2-7; CDR3 protein: CASSQDRGRAYSYEQYF; CDR3 DNA: TGTGCCAGCAGCCAAGATCGTGGCCGGGCCTACTCCTACGAGCAGTACTTC
D gene: TRBD2; V gene: TRBV13; clone size: NA; J gene: TRBJ2-7; CDR3 protein: CAFCLIGLAGQGDYEQYF; CDR3 DNA: TGTGCCTTCTGTTTAATCGGCTTAGCGGGCCAAGGCGACTACGAGCAGTACTTC
D gene: NA; V gene: TRBV10-3; clone size: NA; J gene: TRBJ1-1; CDR3 protein: CAISEGTRDTEAFF; CDR3 DNA: TGTGCCATCAGTGAAGGGACAAGGGACACTGAAGCTTTCTTT
D gene: TRBD1; V gene: TRBV5-1; clone size: NA; J gene: TRBJ1-1; CDR3 protein: CASSLAEGATVWTAEAFF; CDR3 DNA: TGCGCCAGCAGCTTGGCCGAGGGGGCTACGGTTTGGACCGCTGAAGCTTTCTTT
D gene: NA; V gene: TRBV12-3/TRBV12-4; clone size: few; J gene: TRBJ2-5; CDR3 protein: CASTPGLSGETQYF; CDR3 DNA: TGTGCCAGCACACCTGGACTGTCCGGAGAGACCCAGTACTTC
D gene: NA; V gene: TRBV5-1; clone size: NA; J gene: TRBJ2-2; CDR3 protein: CASSLGGTKTGELFF; CDR3 DNA: TGCGCCAGCAGCTTGGGCGGGACAAAAACCGGGGAGCTGTTTTTT
D gene: TRBD1; V gene: TRBV29-1; clone size: many; J gene: TRBJ2-7; CDR3 protein: CSVVPGTVIYEQYF; CDR3 DNA: TGCAGCGTTGTCCCCGGGACAGTAATCTACGAGCAGTACTTC
D gene: NA; V gene: TRBV14; clone size: NA; J gene: TRBJ2-2; CDR3 protein: CASSQVVAWNTGELFF; CDR3 DNA: TGTGCCAGCAGCCAAGTAGTAGCGTGGAACACCGGGGAGCTGTTTTTT
D gene: TRBD1; V gene: TRBV5-1; clone size: few; J gene: TRBJ1-6; CDR3 protein: CASSTRDRQRNSPLHF; CDR3 DNA: TGCGCCAGCAGCACCCGGGACAGACAGCGAAATTCACCCCTCCACTTT
D gene: NA; V gene: TRBV20-1; clone size: NA; J gene: TRBJ1-2; CDR3 protein: CSVGTNGYTF; CDR3 DNA: TGCAGTGTCGGGACTAACGGATACACCTTC
D gene: TRBD1; V gene: TRBV12-3/TRBV12-4; clone size: many; J gene: TRBJ2-1; CDR3 protein: CASSSIDRGNEQFF; CDR3 DNA: TGTGCCAGCAGTTCGATTGACAGGGGCAATGAGCAGTTCTTC
D gene: NA; V gene: TRBV5-1; clone size: few; J gene: TRBJ2-2; CDR3 protein: CASRQLGSNTGELFF; CDR3 DNA: TGCGCCAGCCGACAACTAGGGTCGAACACCGGGGAGCTGTTTTTT
D gene: TRBD2; V gene: TRBV3-1; clone size: few; J gene: TRBJ2-1; CDR3 protein: CASSQSGGEQFF; CDR3 DNA: TGTGCCAGCAGCCAAAGCGGGGGGGAGCAGTTCTTC
D gene: NA; V gene: TRBV5-1; clone size: many; J gene: TRBJ2-5; CDR3 protein: CASSLYREETQYF; CDR3 DNA: TGCGCCAGCAGCTTATACAGGGAAGAGACCCAGTACTTC
D gene: TRBD1; V gene: TRBV27; clone size: many; J gene: TRBJ1-1; CDR3 protein: CASETGQGTEAFF; CDR3 DNA: TGTGCCAGCGAAACCGGACAGGGTACTGAAGCTTTCTTT
D gene: TRBD1; V gene: TRBV10-3; clone size: NA; J gene: TRBJ2-2; CDR3 protein: CAISSQGEGTGELFF; CDR3 DNA: TGTGCCATCAGTTCACAGGGGGAAGGCACCGGGGAGCTGTTTTTT
D gene: NA; V gene: TRBV5-1; clone size: many; J gene: TRBJ1-3; CDR3 protein: CASSFPGGNTIYF; CDR3 DNA: TGCGCCAGCAGCTTTCCAGGTGGAAACACCATATATTTT
D gene: TRBD1; V gene: TRBV29-1; clone size: NA; J gene: TRBJ1-1; CDR3 protein: CSVDSSTGVKSEAFF; CDR3 DNA: TGCAGCGTTGACTCATCGACAGGGGTCAAATCTGAAGCTTTCTTT
D gene: NA; V gene: TRBV29-1; clone size: few; J gene: TRBJ2-7; CDR3 protein: CSVEDRTSYEQYF; CDR3 DNA: TGCAGCGTTGAAGACAGAACTAGCTACGAGCAGTACTTC